Below, 32 T cell receptor beta chains from the same sample are listed, as sequenced in a study of regulatory T cells in long-lasting Graves disease. With iRepertoire HTBI primers and Arm-PCR of CDR3 regions, TCR beta libraries were built. One entry per CDR3 protein, called by TCRdb with MiXCR from the multiplex PCR reads. The data show about 440,000 distinct CDR3 sequences, 15% to 20% seen once. Noted time point: newly diagnosed GD, antithyroid drugs for less than 3 months. The TCR library was made from RNA extracted from PBMCs. This same sample was also part of a study on T cells in Graves' hyperthyroidism and ophthalmopathy.

Sequencing was performed on peripheral blood mononuclear cells (PBMCs), taken at new diagnosis, from a patient treated with antithyroid drugs. These receptors originate from a woman aged 18-29 years with Graves disease.

The chain combines TRBV4-3 with TRBJ2-1; D is possibly TRBD2 (5 bases). CDR3 length: 16 residues. CDR1 and CDR2 from the germline V gene are LGHNA and YSLEER. V lost 1 base and J lost 10, with 20 bases in between. CDR3 sequence: CASSQVANNDKYEQFF. CDR3 coding DNA: TGCGCCAGCAGCCAAGTAGCGAATAATGACAAATACGAGCAGTTCTTC.

Many counts were recorded for this clonotype. The chain is built from TRBV20-1 and TRBJ2-7; 9 bases align to TRBD2. Germline trimming cut 6 bases from V and 3 bases from J; bases unmatched to any gene: 9. Germline CDR1 is DFQATT and CDR2 is SNEGSKA (reference sequence). This CDR3 contains 14 residues. CDR3 bases: TGCAGTGCCCCGAGGCGGGAGGGTTTCTACGAGCAGTACTTC. Its translation is CSAPRREGFYEQYF.

Notes on this clonotype: The junction shows a germline mismatch at one end, possibly a read error. The V call is TRBV27, the J call TRBJ2-1; 13 nucleotides match TRBD2. The CDR3 spans 15 residues. Germline V gene data show CDR1 as MNHEY and CDR2 as SMNVEV (reference sequence). CDR3 sequence (DNA): TGTGCCGGCAGGAAACTAGCGGGAGGGCCCAATGAGCAGTTCTTC. This sequence encodes CAGRKLAGGPNEQFF.

This clonotype appeared many times. The J gene is TRBJ2-7, the V gene TRBV28; 7 bases line up with TRBD2. This CDR3 region has 15 residues. The V gene end was trimmed by 6 bases and the J gene end by 0 bases; junction bases not matched to a gene: 8. Germline assignment: CDR1 MDHEN and CDR2 SYDVKM. The CDR3 coding sequence is TGTGCCAGCAGCTACCTTGGCGGGAGCTCCTACGAGCAGTACTTC. This translates into CASSYLGGSSYEQYF.

This clonotype was counted many times. The J gene is TRBJ2-1, the V gene TRBV12-3 or TRBV12-4, with D tentatively TRBD2 (6 bases). V lost 5 bases, J lost 8 bases, and 19 bases lay in between. CDR3 length equals 15 residues. CDR3 protein: CASSEYRTGGDEQFF. CDR3 in DNA: TGTGCCAGCAGTGAATATAGGACTGGAGGGGATGAGCAGTTCTTC.

This clonotype was picked up many times. The rearrangement links TRBV11-2 to TRBJ2-7; the match to TRBD2 covers 12 bases. The CDR3 length is 16 residues. CDR1 is SGHAT and CDR2 is FQNNGV in the germline V gene. J gave up 3 bases and V 2 bases, and 5 bases lay outside the gene matches. CDR3 sequence (DNA): TGTGCCAGCAGCTTACAACTAGCGGGAGGACTCTACGAGCAGTACTTC. Translating gives CASSLQLAGGLYEQYF.

This clonotype was picked up many times. This rearrangement joins TRBV9 to TRBJ1-1; maybe TRBD1 (5 bases). V dropped 4 bases and J dropped 4 bases, with 11 bases sitting between them. The CDR3 runs to 13 residues. Per germline, CDR1 SGDLS and CDR2 YYNGEE. The CDR3: CASSPKRGTEAFF. In nucleotides, the CDR3 is TGTGCCAGCAGCCCCAAGAGGGGCACTGAAGCTTTCTTT.

This clonotype has at least ten counts. The chain carries TRBV7-6 and TRBJ2-3; 7 nucleotides line up with TRBD1. V gave up 1 base and J gave up 4 bases; unmatched junction bases: 11. CDR3 size: 17 residues. CDR1 and CDR2 (germline): SGHVS, FNYEAQ. The CDR3 loop is CASSLGATGIAADTQYF. The DNA of the CDR3 is TGTGCCAGCAGCTTAGGGGCGACAGGGATCGCGGCAGATACGCAGTATTTT.

This clonotype was picked up a small number of times. The rearrangement uses TRBV5-1 and TRBJ2-5; D call uncertain. V was clipped by 0 bases and J by 5 bases, with 8 bases between them. The CDR3 is made up of 13 amino acids. The germline V gene has CDR1 SGHRS and CDR2 YFSETQ. CDR3 bases: TGCGCCAGCAGCTTGGAGATGTCGGAGACCCAGTACTTC. Its translation: CASSLEMSETQYF.

The chain recombines TRBV9 with TRBJ2-5; unclear D gene. Germline CDR1 and CDR2: SGDLS and YYNGEE. There are 14 residues in the CDR3. V was pared by 0 bases and J by 0 bases, with 6 bases between. The CDR3 sequence: CASSVGVNQETQYF. CDR3 DNA: TGTGCCAGCAGCGTAGGTGTAAACCAAGAGACCCAGTACTTC.

This clonotype has ten or more counts. The rearrangement links TRBV6-1 to TRBJ1-4, with a tentative D call TRBD1 (6 bases). The germline V and J ends were trimmed by 2 bases and 7 bases, with 11 bases remaining between them. CDR1 is MNHNS, CDR2 SASEGT, per germline. The CDR3 sequence is 14 residues long. This chain's CDR3 is CASSERGASEKLFF. CDR3 DNA: TGTGCCAGCAGTGAAAGGGGGGCGAGTGAAAAACTGTTTTTT.

This clonotype was counted at least ten times. The chain employs TRBV20-1 and TRBJ2-1; D gene uncertain. This CDR3 has 12 residues. Trimming shortened V by 5 bases and J by 6 bases, and 11 bases separated the two germline ends. CDR1 DFQATT and CDR2 SNEGSKA come from the germline V gene (reference sequence). The CDR3 region has the DNA TGCAGTGCTCCAAGGACCGGCAATGAGCAGTTCTTC. It yields the protein CSAPRTGNEQFF.

This clonotype was observed many times. The chain has TRBV2 and TRBJ2-1; D is ambiguous. The CDR3 has 14 amino acids. The germline CDR1 and CDR2 sequences are SNHLY and FYNNEI. Between the trimmed V and J ends, which lost 2 bases and 8 bases, there was a span of 13 bases. CDR3 sequence reads: CASSEISAEYEQFF. Written as DNA, the CDR3 is TGTGCCAGCAGTGAAATCTCGGCCGAGTATGAGCAGTTCTTC. The full variable domain, in which reference TRBV2 and TRBJ2-1 provide the parts outside the CDR3, is EPEVTQTPSHQVTQMGQEVILRCVPISNHLYFYWYRQILGQKVEFLVSFYNNEISEKSEIFDDQFSVERPDGSNFTLKIRSTKLEDSAMYFCASSEISAEYEQFFGPGTRLTVL.

The chain has TRBV11-2 and TRBJ2-1; possibly TRBD2 for D (6 bases). Germline values: CDR1 SGHAT, CDR2 FQNNGV. The V end was cut by 0 bases, the J end by 5 bases, with 17 bases between. The CDR3 loop spans 17 amino acids. This chain's CDR3 is CASSLDDAGPRHNEQFF. CDR3 DNA: TGTGCCAGCAGCTTAGATGATGCGGGACCCCGCCACAATGAGCAGTTCTTC.

This clonotype was picked up many times. CDR3 sequence: CASSLFGTGLINEQFF. The CDR3 DNA is TGTGCCAGCAGTTTATTTGGGACAGGGCTAATCAATGAGCAGTTCTTC. The V gene is TRBV12-3 or TRBV12-4, the J gene TRBJ2-1, with TRBD1 matching 9 bases. The CDR3 runs to 16 residues. Germline trimming cut 2 bases from V and 6 bases from J; bases unmatched to any gene: 8.

This clonotype was picked up a small number of times. This rearrangement joins TRBV15 to TRBJ2-2, with TRBD2 matching over 7 bases. CDR3 length: 16 residues. With V trimmed by 1 base and J by 0 bases, 2 bases remained unmatched. Germline V lookup: CDR1 LNHNV, CDR2 YYDKDF (reference sequence). The CDR3 DNA is TGTGCCACCAGCAGAGGACTAGCATCGAACACCGGGGAGCTGTTTTTT. Protein sequence: CATSRGLASNTGELFF.

This chain connects TRBV20-1 to TRBJ2-3; tentative D call: TRBD1 (6 bases). Trimming pared 6 bases from V and 0 bases from J, leaving 16 bases between. Germline values: CDR1 DFQATT, CDR2 SNEGSKA (reference sequence). The CDR3 sequence is 15 residues long. CDR3 residues: CSARPGTTSTDTQYF. DNA for the CDR3: TGCAGTGCCAGACCAGGGACAACGAGCACAGATACGCAGTATTTT.

Worth noting for this clonotype: This may stem from a read error, because a much larger clone lies one nucleotide away. The chain couples TRBV5-5 to TRBJ2-5, with D possibly being TRBD1 (5 bases). The CDR3 is 15 residues long. Germline-derived CDR1 and CDR2 are SGHKS and YYEKEE (reference sequence). CDR3: CASSYTGSPQGTQYF. The CDR3 nucleotides are TGTGCCAGCAGTTATACAGGATCACCTCAAGGGACCCAGTACTTC.

This clonotype was seen at least ten times. The chain recombines TRBV12-3 or TRBV12-4 with TRBJ2-2, with 9 nucleotides matching TRBD2. The CDR3 totals 21 residues. The junction had 22 bases not matched to a gene; V was cut back by 5 bases and J by 3 bases. The CDR3 sequence: CASSVLWGLAARGGDTGELFF. The CDR3 DNA is TGTGCCAGCAGTGTCCTGTGGGGACTAGCAGCCCGGGGGGGTGACACCGGGGAGCTGTTTTTT.

In regard to this clonotype: Because it lacks the conserved phenylalanine or tryptophan at the end, this CDR3 is likely a read error. The V call is TRBV28, the J call TRBJ1-1; 7 nucleotides line up with TRBD1. After removal of 9 bases from V and 6 bases from J, the junction contained 16 bases not matched to a gene. CDR1 MDHEN and CDR2 SYDVKM come from the germline V gene. CDR3 length: 15 amino acids. In DNA form, the CDR3 reads TGTGCCAGTGTTTTGCGGGGACAGCCACGTGCTGAAGCTTTCCTT. It specifies CASVLRGQPRAEAFL.

This clonotype was recorded many times. The CDR3 region is CATSDLVQAGGRNEQFF. DNA for the CDR3: TGTGCCACCAGTGATTTGGTGCAAGCGGGAGGACGCAATGAGCAGTTCTTC. The chain employs TRBV24-1 and TRBJ2-1; 9 nucleotides line up with TRBD2. This CDR3 is built from 17 residues. V shed 0 bases and J 6 bases; nucleotides not matched to a gene: 8. The V gene's germline CDR1 is KGHDR and CDR2 SFDVKD.

As DNA, the CDR3 is TGCGCCAGCAGTGTAAGTCGGGCAACGTCCTACAATGAGCAGTTCTTC. Translation gives CASSVSRATSYNEQFF. This chain joins TRBV4-1 and TRBJ2-1; D not certain. V was cut by 6 bases and J by 1 base, with 16 bases left in between. Germline-derived CDR1 and CDR2 are MGHRA and YSYEKL. The CDR3 is 16 residues long.

The V and J genes are TRBV7-9 and TRBJ2-1; D is unclear. Germline CDR1 reads SEHNR; CDR2 reads FQNEAQ (reference sequence). This CDR3 has 8 residues. With 5 bases removed from V and 14 bases from J, the gap between germline ends came to 4 bases. CDR3 nucleotide sequence: TGTGCCAGCAGCCCTGAGTTCTTC. Translation gives CASSPEFF.

This clonotype came up many times. The V and J genes are TRBV7-9 and TRBJ1-5; no clear D. From germline, CDR1 is SEHNR and CDR2 FQNEAQ (reference sequence). This CDR3 is 13 amino acids long. V was pared by 2 bases and J by 2 bases, with 4 bases between. DNA for the CDR3: TGTGCCAGCAGCTTATATGGCAATCAGCCCCAGCATTTT. Translated: CASSLYGNQPQHF.

This clonotype has a handful of counts. The chain is built from TRBV6-2 or TRBV6-3 and TRBJ2-2; TRBD1 aligns across 10 bases. Germline CDR1 reads MNHEY; CDR2 reads SVGEGT. The junction had 7 bases not matched to a gene; V was cut back by 5 bases and J by 4 bases. The CDR3 has 16 residues. The CDR3 nucleotides are TGTGCCAGCAGTCCTCGGGACAGGGGAGGCACCGGGGAGCTGTTTTTT. Amino acid sequence: CASSPRDRGGTGELFF.

This clonotype was detected only a few times. This chain joins TRBV28 and TRBJ2-2; TRBD1 agrees at 7 bases. CDR1 is MDHEN, CDR2 SYDVKM, per germline. Germline trimming cut 2 bases from V and 7 bases from J; bases unmatched to any gene: 10. The CDR3 is made up of 16 amino acids. The CDR3 region has the DNA TGTGCCAGCAGTTTAAATAAAGGGGGCTACGGCGGGGAGCTGTTTTTT. Its translation is CASSLNKGGYGGELFF.

This clonotype came up many times. The genes are TRBV18 and TRBJ1-1; 7 positions match TRBD1. Per germline, CDR1 KGHSH and CDR2 LQKENI. This CDR3 region has 13 residues. The junction had 4 bases not matched to a gene; V was cut back by 6 bases and J by 3 bases. The CDR3 nucleotides are TGTGCCAGCTCTCGCGGACAGGACACTGAAGCTTTCTTT. It codes for CASSRGQDTEAFF.

J is TRBJ1-1 and V is TRBV7-9; TRBD1 aligns across 8 bases. Looked up from germline, CDR1 is SEHNR and CDR2 is FQNEAQ (reference sequence). This CDR3 is built from 16 residues. V gave up 6 bases and J gave up 0 bases; unmatched junction bases: 9. The CDR3 spells CASSLGSGGMNTEAFF. The CDR3 DNA follows: TGTGCCAGCAGTCTCGGTTCAGGGGGCATGAACACTGAAGCTTTCTTT.

In this sample, this clonotype turned up many times. This chain joins TRBV7-2 and TRBJ2-7, with 12 bases matching TRBD2. The length of the CDR3 is 15 residues. The germline CDR1 and CDR2 sequences are SGHTA and FQGNSA. Trimming at V came to 11 bases and at J to 2 bases, leaving 10 bases not matched to a gene. The CDR3 nucleotides read TGTGCCTGGAGTGTAGGACTAGCGGGGCCCTACGAGCAGTACTTC. This sequence encodes CAWSVGLAGPYEQYF.

The chain has TRBV15 and TRBJ2-7; D is uncertain. CDR1 LNHNV and CDR2 YYDKDF come from the germline V gene (reference sequence). The CDR3 extends over 15 amino acids. V gave up 1 base and J gave up 4 bases, with 14 bases separating them. The DNA of the CDR3 is TGTGCCACCAGCAGAGTTACGGATATTGTTTACGAGCAGTACTTC. It translates to CATSRVTDIVYEQYF.

The V and J genes are TRBV18 and TRBJ2-7; D is ambiguous. The V gene lost 2 bases and the J gene lost 3 bases, with 8 bases spanning the gap. This CDR3 has 13 residues. Germline-derived CDR1 and CDR2 are KGHSH and LQKENI. The CDR3, as DNA: TGTGCCAGCTCACCATCTAGAATCTACGAGCAGTACTTC. As protein: CASSPSRIYEQYF.

This clonotype was seen only once. This may be a read error, as it is one base from a much larger clone. J is TRBJ2-5 and V is TRBV11-2; D may be TRBD2 (7 bases). The CDR3 runs to 15 residues. CDR1 and CDR2 (germline): SGHAT, FQNNGV. The CDR3 sequence: CASGLDTGGLETQYF. The CDR3 DNA reads TGTGCCAGCGGCTTAGATACGGGGGGCTTAGAGACCCAGTACTTC.